The TCR beta chain described here comes from a study of response to subunit inactivated influenza vaccine (dated by TCRdb to the late 2010s). Some background on the complete study: Deep quantitative profiling of the T cell receptor repertoire was used in the study to follow responses to a trivalent subunit inactivated influenza vaccine. Results and caveats for the whole study, not just this receptor: The authors proposed that each seasonal influenza vaccination may bring in only a limited number of new T cells.

The library relied on RT-PCR. Sequencing relied on an Illumina HiSeq 2500. Clones were called with MiXCR by TCRdb after fastp trimmed the public reads at Q25, and only in-frame beta chains were retained. One record per CDR3 amino acid sequence lists the most common genes and DNA. The sample data list roughly 700,000 distinct CDR3 sequences, and about 15% of these were observed just once. Approximately 7% of the sample rests with the top ten. Including the terminal cysteine and phenylalanine, the CDR3 comprises 14 residues. CDR3 DNA is the only sequence kept; it has 42 bases, read in frame from the first base. The junction shows trimming of 4 bases on V and 4 bases on J, plus 15 bases between the germline ends. The germline V gene provides CDR1 SGDLS and CDR2 YYNGEE. This clonotype was observed a handful of times. The antigen this receptor binds is unknown. One base away there is no much larger clone; base qualities are not given.

The TCR comes from a man aged 50 to 59 who received an inactivated influenza vaccine. Donor details come from another sample of the same person, matched by shared clones. The chain is made from TRBV9 and TRBJ2-7; TRBD2 is a possible D gene, resting on 6 matching bases. The source material was PBMCs from blood, sampled 14 to 15 days before vaccination. The CDR3 reads as follows: CASSPRDSQYEQYF. The DNA sequence reads TGTGCCAGCAGCCCACGGGACTCTCAGTACGAGCAGTACTTC.